This T cell receptor (beta chain) comes out of a study of cytomegalovirus exposure and HLA in healthy donors. This CDR3 spans 14 amino acids. Germline values: CDR1 MGHRA, CDR2 YSYEKL. Trimming took off 3 bases at V and 4 bases at J, with 9 bases between the two ends. In its sample, this clone was seen a few times. Its specificity is unknown. Both 60 Vbeta primers and 13 Jbeta primers went into the PCR. Produced via immunoSEQ multiplex PCR; TCRdb's table is partial and in-frame only. Counted here are roughly 110,000 clones, roughly 80% occurring once; the ten biggest clones make up more than 2%. Overall study results and limits: One later analysis reportedly identified an Asian-associated ancestry cluster that showed fewer N-insertions than the approximately 710-donor mean.

This receptor was obtained from a man aged 25-40 years in good health and CMV-seronegative. The sample comprised PBMCs. This chain joins TRBV4-1 and TRBJ2-2, with D hard to call. The DNA of the CDR3 is TGCGCCAGCAGCCATCTAGAAACCACCGGGGAGCTGTTTTTT. It encodes CASSHLETTGELFF.